This TCR beta chain originates from a study of blood T cell repertoires in COVID-19. About the research overall: Samples taken during acute and convalescent COVID-19 were collected in the United States, Italy and Spain.

Libraries were prepared by immunoSEQ multiplex PCR; TCRdb keeps only in-frame clonotypes and omits some of them. The sample has about 60,000 clones, roughly 86% seen once; the top ten hold over 7.5%. This CDR3 comprises 14 residues. V lost 0 bases and J 8 bases, leaving 12 bases between the germline ends. Germline V gene data show CDR1 as SGDLS and CDR2 as YYNGEE. Sample: peripheral blood. J is TRBJ2-4 and V is TRBV9, with D tentatively TRBD2 (5 bases). This sequence originates from a woman older than 75 with acute or convalescent COVID-19. In nucleotides, the CDR3 is TGTGCCAGCAGCGTAGAGGTAGGGCGGGACATTCAGTACTTC. Encoded protein: CASSVEVGRDIQYF.